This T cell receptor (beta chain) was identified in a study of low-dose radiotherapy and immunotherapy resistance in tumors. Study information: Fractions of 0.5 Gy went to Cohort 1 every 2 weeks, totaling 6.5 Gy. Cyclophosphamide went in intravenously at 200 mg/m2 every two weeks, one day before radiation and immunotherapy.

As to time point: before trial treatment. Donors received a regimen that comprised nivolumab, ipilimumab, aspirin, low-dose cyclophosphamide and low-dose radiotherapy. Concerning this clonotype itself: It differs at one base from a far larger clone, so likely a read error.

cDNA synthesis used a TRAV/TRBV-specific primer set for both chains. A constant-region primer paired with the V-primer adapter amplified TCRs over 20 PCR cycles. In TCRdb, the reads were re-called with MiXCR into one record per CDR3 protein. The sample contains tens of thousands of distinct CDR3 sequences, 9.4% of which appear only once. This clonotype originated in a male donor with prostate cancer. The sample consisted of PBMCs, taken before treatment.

The CDR3 loop reads CASSESHYEQYF. The CDR3 DNA follows: TGTGCCAGCAGTGAAAGCCACTATGAGCAGTACTTC. The chain employs TRBV2 and TRBJ2-7; D remains unclear. Looked up from germline, CDR1 is SNHLY and CDR2 is FYNNEI. This CDR3 has 12 residues. Trimming left V 2 bases short and J 7 bases short, with 9 bases between.